These T cell receptor beta chains were read from a single sample in a study of blood T cell repertoires in COVID-19. Some clones are missing from TCRdb's copy, which holds only in-frame ones; the method was immunoSEQ multiplex PCR. The table has around 170,000 clones, roughly 90% seen once. The sample was peripheral blood. The receptors stem from a man aged 55 to 69 with acute or convalescent COVID-19. The conserved cysteine and the conserved F or W are not part of the CDR3 here. The order of the fields is J gene, clone size, V gene, CDR3 protein. Some rows have no size entry. The others give once, few or many, or a class for an expanded clone.

j_call: TRBJ1-3
clone_size: .
v_call: TRBV7-2
cdr3_aa: ASSLVGTGHSGNTIY

j_call: TRBJ2-7
clone_size: .
v_call: TRBV21-1
cdr3_aa: ASSSDSDSYEQY

j_call: TRBJ1-3
clone_size: .
v_call: TRBV2
cdr3_aa: ASSEAGHSGNTIY

j_call: TRBJ2-1
clone_size: .
v_call: TRBV6-5
cdr3_aa: ASSYSSSGAYNEQF

j_call: TRBJ2-2
clone_size: .
v_call: TRBV29-1
cdr3_aa: SVDRRGHETGELF

j_call: TRBJ1-6
clone_size: .
v_call: TRBV3-1/TRBV3-2
cdr3_aa: ASSLGPDGDSPLH

j_call: TRBJ1-1
clone_size: .
v_call: TRBV4-1
cdr3_aa: ASSQAIDRDTEAF

j_call: TRBJ2-7
clone_size: .
v_call: TRBV6-1
cdr3_aa: ASSEWTEDISYEQY

j_call: TRBJ2-7
clone_size: .
v_call: TRBV10-3
cdr3_aa: AISGQDSYEQY

j_call: TRBJ1-1
clone_size: once
v_call: TRBV6-5
cdr3_aa: ASRTGKNTEAF

j_call: TRBJ2-7
clone_size: .
v_call: TRBV11-2
cdr3_aa: ASSLARGGASYEQY

j_call: TRBJ1-6
clone_size: .
v_call: TRBV6-6
cdr3_aa: ASSYSDRSWSPLH

j_call: TRBJ1-1
clone_size: .
v_call: TRBV6-5
cdr3_aa: ASSRQGTEAF

j_call: TRBJ1-2
clone_size: .
v_call: TRBV3-1/TRBV3-2
cdr3_aa: ASSQVTVSKYYGYT

j_call: TRBJ1-5
clone_size: .
v_call: TRBV6-5
cdr3_aa: ASSYSQGGGQPQH

j_call: TRBJ2-7
clone_size: .
v_call: TRBV10-3
cdr3_aa: AISSTGTGAYEQY

j_call: TRBJ1-6
clone_size: .
v_call: TRBV3-1/TRBV3-2
cdr3_aa: ASSSRGGSGNSPLH

j_call: TRBJ1-5
clone_size: .
v_call: TRBV5-6
cdr3_aa: ASSRDRGLTQH

j_call: TRBJ1-5
clone_size: .
v_call: TRBV2
cdr3_aa: ASSPGGRSNQPQH

j_call: TRBJ2-3
clone_size: few
v_call: TRBV4-1
cdr3_aa: ASSQEWPMGTDTQY

j_call: TRBJ2-7
clone_size: once
v_call: TRBV5-1
cdr3_aa: ASSLVGSGSYEQY

j_call: TRBJ1-2
clone_size: once
v_call: TRBV7-9
cdr3_aa: ASSLNREIANYGYT

j_call: TRBJ2-2
clone_size: .
v_call: TRBV7-7
cdr3_aa: ASSLAPDRTYTGELF

j_call: TRBJ1-1
clone_size: .
v_call: TRBV6-5
cdr3_aa: ASSYGTGPLGAF

j_call: TRBJ1-1
clone_size: .
v_call: TRBV6-5
cdr3_aa: ASSYSGGTEAF

j_call: TRBJ1-3
clone_size: once
v_call: TRBV2
cdr3_aa: ASSEQGGGNTIY

j_call: TRBJ2-5
clone_size: .
v_call: TRBV6-2/TRBV6-3
cdr3_aa: ASSYGGSKETQY

j_call: TRBJ2-3
clone_size: .
v_call: TRBV5-1
cdr3_aa: ASSLVRSGAVYSPDTQY

j_call: TRBJ1-1
clone_size: .
v_call: TRBV5-6
cdr3_aa: ASSSNRGDTEAF

j_call: TRBJ2-3
clone_size: .
v_call: TRBV6-5
cdr3_aa: ASRRGGAIDTQY

j_call: TRBJ2-7
clone_size: .
v_call: TRBV19
cdr3_aa: ASSGVVSYEQY

j_call: TRBJ2-7
clone_size: .
v_call: TRBV6-5
cdr3_aa: ASSSGQARWQY

j_call: TRBJ1-5
clone_size: .
v_call: TRBV7-8
cdr3_aa: ASSPPGGLRGQPQH